This TCR beta chain is drawn from a study (dated by TCRdb to the mid-2010s). A note on the overall study: The study examined whether tumor-infiltrating Tregs in breast cancer are drawn from blood Tregs or arise in situ by conversion from other CD4+ T cell subsets.

Paper-wide results and their limitations: Tumor memory CD4+ T cell TCR gene usage clustered with blood and lymph node memory CD4+ cells and lymph node naive CD4+ cells. Tumor-infiltrating Treg TCR alpha and beta sequences overlapped most with tumor naive CD4+ T cells, then with blood naive CD4+ T cells. Validation in the larger cohort was restricted to a single TCR beta V-J rearrangement rather than whole repertoires.

This clonotype was counted between two and nine times. Which antigen it targets is not known. The record has no base qualities; no much larger clone is one base away. V is reduced by 7 bases and J by 6 bases, leaving a spacing of 8 bases between them. CDR1 and CDR2 are read off the germline V gene as SGHTA and FQGNSA. The CDR3 sequence holds 11 residues, the cysteine and phenylalanine included. Only the CDR3 DNA is retained, 33 bases long and in frame from the first base. Full-length TCR variable regions were amplified by 5' RACE PCR using constant-region reverse primers, and then by semi-nested PCR using Nested Universal Primer A. The ReliaPrep RNA Cell Miniprep System was used to extract total RNA, which was then reverse transcribed into 5'RACE-ready cDNA with the SMARTer RACE 5'/3' Kit. Multiplex adaptors were used to barcode the full-length TCR alpha and beta libraries, which were then sequenced on an Illumina MiSeq. On the authors' methods: For each of nine subset-tissue groups, sequencing data from the five patients were pooled, and the groups were then compared using unsupervised clustering of TCR gene usage. The Morisita-Horn index, with shared sequences weighted by their contribution to each repertoire, was used to calculate repertoire similarity. In TCRdb, the public reads were trimmed at Q25 with fastp and aligned with MiXCR, with productive beta chains retained. Each CDR3 protein gets just one entry, which takes the most common genes and DNA from the rows behind it. TCRdb's processing, not the authors' own work, is the source of the V and J calls. This sample is represented by 60,000 to 65,000 distinct CDR3 sequences; roughly 22% of them were singletons. The ten largest make up approximately 3.1% of the sample.

Memory CD4+ T cells were isolated as CD4+CD45RO+CD25- cells. Tregs, naive and memory CD4+ T cells from tumor, blood and ipsilateral draining lymph nodes of a few breast cancer patients underwent full-length TCR alpha and beta sequencing. Tumor tissue, along with lymph nodes from ipsilateral axillary dissection, was perfused with PBS, minced, and then digested using collagenase I and hyaluronidase. Ficoll density gradient centrifugation was used to isolate mononuclear cells from either lymph nodes or 50 ml of peripheral blood. FACS confirmed that the sorted cell populations were more than 90% pure. This chain is built from TRBV7-2 and TRBJ2-3; the D gene lacks a confident call. The specimen was memory CD4+ T cells sorted from a lymph node. The intended sense of this specimen's cell subset or site label: memory CD4+ T cells, CD4+CD45RO+CD25-. The receptor was isolated from a female donor with breast cancer. The encoded CDR3 is CASTTRDTQYF. The DNA sequence reads TGTGCCAGCACCACTCGGGATACGCAGTATTTT.